Listed below are T cell receptor beta chains from one sample, sequenced in a study of shared clonotypes between healthy human individuals. The repertoire was sequenced with immunoSEQ multiplex PCR; TCRdb's copy has only in-frame clones and lacks some. The sample has roughly 500,000 clones, over 65% seen once. The sequencing sample was made of PBMCs. The receptors come from a middle-aged woman in good health. Some clones in this sample may be carry-over from other donors' samples. Both conserved end residues are part of each CDR3. A D gene is named only where the DNA matches it firmly. Size is stated for part of the rows, as once, few or many counts, or as a class when the clone is expanded.

d_gene	j_gene	abundance	v_gene	CDR3nt	CDR3aa
.	TRBJ1-1	.	TRBV13	TGTGCCAGCAGCTTAAGGCCGACCATGAACACTGAAGCTTTCTTT	CASSLRPTMNTEAFF
TRBD1	TRBJ2-5	.	TRBV7-8	TGTGCCAGCAGCGCAGCAGTACAGGGGGCTTGGGAGACCCAGTACTTC	CASSAAVQGAWETQYF
.	TRBJ1-3	.	TRBV7-9	TGTGCCAGCAGCTTAGCAGGGTCGGATGGAAACACCATATATTTT	CASSLAGSDGNTIYF
.	TRBJ2-3	.	TRBV10-2	TGCGCCAGCAGTGCCGCCCCAGAGTGGATATATACGCAGTATTTT	CASSAAPEWIYTQYF
.	TRBJ2-1	many	TRBV7-2	TGTGCCAGCAGCTCTAATGCCTACAATGAGCAGTTCTTC	CASSSNAYNEQFF
TRBD1	TRBJ2-7	many	TRBV9	TGTGCCAGCAGCGCCTCGACAGGGGGTATTGGCGAGCAGTACTTC	CASSASTGGIGEQYF
.	TRBJ1-1	few	TRBV5-1	TGCGCCAGCAGCTTGGTTTCCGGTGTCAACACCGAAGCTTTCTTT	CASSLVSGVNTEAFF
TRBD2	TRBJ2-7	few	TRBV5-1	TGCGCCAGCAGCTTGGCCGTGTCTAGCGGGAGTACCGAGCAGTACTTC	CASSLAVSSGSTEQYF
.	TRBJ1-5	.	TRBV7-8	TGTGCCAGCAGCGTCAGACTGGAGGGAAGCAATCAGCCCCAGCATTTT	CASSVRLEGSNQPQHF
TRBD2	TRBJ2-7	.	TRBV28	TGTGCCAGAGGACTAGCGGGCGAATCCTACGAGCAGTACTTC	CARGLAGESYEQYF
.	TRBJ2-1	once	TRBV20-1	TGCAGTCCCTCTGCCCTGAATGAGCAGTTCTTC	CSPSALNEQFF
TRBD2	TRBJ2-2	.	TRBV29-1	TGCAGCGTTGGTAGCGGGAGGGACACCGGGGAGCTGTTTTTT	CSVGSGRDTGELFF
TRBD1	TRBJ1-1	.	TRBV29-1	TGCAGCGTGGGACAGGACACTGAAGCTTTCTTT	CSVGQDTEAFF
.	TRBJ2-2	.	TRBV25-1	TGTGCCTCAGGACTGAACACCGGGGAGCTGTTTTTT	CASGLNTGELFF
TRBD2	TRBJ2-3	.	TRBV25-1	TGTGCCAGCAGTGAATGGGAGGGCCGGGGCACAGATACGCAGTATTTT	CASSEWEGRGTDTQYF
.	TRBJ2-6	.	TRBV28	TGTGCCAGCAGTTCCGGCTCGCCCGCCGGGGCCAACGTCCTGACTTTC	CASSSGSPAGANVLTF
.	TRBJ2-7	.	TRBV18	TGTGCCAGCTCACCTTCCGGGAGATACGAGCAGTACTTC	CASSPSGRYEQYF
TRBD2	TRBJ2-7	few	TRBV7-9	TGTGCCAGCAGCTTAGCGGCTAGCGGGAGTTACGAGCAGTACTTC	CASSLAASGSYEQYF
TRBD1	TRBJ2-7	medium-sized	TRBV7-8	TGTGCCAGCAGCCAGGGACAGGGGGCAGGCGAGCAGTACTTC	CASSQGQGAGEQYF
.	TRBJ1-1	.	TRBV19	TGTGCCAGTAGTATGGTTCCAGGAGGGAACACTGAAGCTTTCTTT	CASSMVPGGNTEAFF
TRBD1	TRBJ2-7	.	TRBV29-1	TGCAGCGTCCGGACAGGGGCCTACGAGCAGTACTTC	CSVRTGAYEQYF